This T cell receptor (beta chain) derives from a study of T-cell memory formation after mild COVID-19. Study observations and caveats: Day 15 to 85 contracting clones showed balanced CD4/CD8; later expanders leaned CD4+. Contracting clones localized mainly to CM and EM when CD4+ and mainly to EMRA when CD8+. Among clones peaking at day 37 in the second wave, SARS-CoV-2 specificity remained unconfirmed.

5'RACE with constant-segment primers built TCRalpha and TCRbeta cDNA libraries with UMIs. From the 5' RACE reads, TCRdb called clonotypes with MiXCR, one entry per CDR3 protein. Of 350,000 to 500,000 distinct CDR3 sequences in the sample, less than 25% are singletons; the top ten hold roughly 14%. Comments on this clonotype: Its antigen remains unidentified.

This CDR3 comprises 16 residues. V lost 2 bases and J 3 bases, leaving 16 bases between the germline ends. CDR1 LGHDT and CDR2 YNNKEL come from the germline V gene (reference sequence). This chain joins TRBV3-1 and TRBJ1-1; D perhaps matches TRBD1 (6 bases). Sequenced material: PBMCs or a T cell subset sorted from them (not recorded which). The TCR originated in an adult woman who had mild COVID-19 (a few samples of this study predate the infection). Cell type and time point are not known. The CDR3 sequence is CASSQPGQIRYTEAFF. Here the CDR3 DNA reads TGTGCCAGCAGCCAACCGGGACAAATTCGGTACACTGAAGCTTTCTTT.